These 14 T cell receptor beta chains were all obtained from the same sample, sequenced in a study of blood T cell repertoires in COVID-19. This table comes from immunoSEQ multiplex PCR, and its TCRdb copy is limited to in-frame clones, with some not included. The data contain about 150,000 clones, over 80% of them seen just once; the ten biggest clones take up around 0.91%. Sequenced sample: peripheral blood. The source of these receptors is a woman between 45 and 65 years old with acute or convalescent COVID-19.

This chain uses TRBV18 with TRBJ2-5, with 9 bases matching TRBD1. Germline CDR1 is KGHSH and CDR2 is LQKENI. CDR3 length: 16 residues. V trimming: 3 bases; J trimming: 1 base; junction bases outside the gene matches: 6. The CDR3 bases are TGTGCCAGCTCACCTCGGACAGGGGTTGGCCAAGAGACCCAGTACTTC. Translated: CASSPRTGVGQETQYF.

This clone was seen only once. The V gene is TRBV29-1, the J gene TRBJ1-2; D gene ambiguous. The CDR3 length is 14 residues. V lost 3 bases and J 2 bases, leaving 13 bases between the germline ends. Germline V CDR1 and CDR2: SQVTM, ANQGSEA. CDR3 in amino acids: CSVDNPDTNYGYTF. CDR3 DNA: TGCAGCGTTGATAACCCCGACACGAACTATGGCTACACCTTC.

The chain links TRBV14 to TRBJ1-1; 8 nucleotides align to TRBD1. CDR3 size: 13 residues. V lost 3 bases to trimming and J lost 8 bases; unmatched junction nucleotides: 5. CDR1 is SGHDN, CDR2 FVKESK, per germline. The CDR3 region is CASSHTGQGEAFF. DNA for the CDR3: TGTGCCAGCAGCCACACAGGACAGGGAGAAGCTTTCTTT.

The chain recombines TRBV11-2 with TRBJ2-1; 8 positions match TRBD2. The CDR3 loop spans 17 amino acids. The germline V gene encodes CDR1 SGHAT and CDR2 FQNNGV. Trimming took 0 bases from V and 8 from J; bases not matched to a gene: 12. CDR3 sequence (DNA): TGTGCCAGCAGCTTAGACGACGGGGGGGCGTTTGAATATGAGCAGTTCTTC. Protein: CASSLDDGGAFEYEQFF.

This clone appeared a few times. V usage is TRBV19 and J usage is TRBJ1-1; unclear D gene. V dropped 10 bases and J dropped 1 base, with 7 bases sitting between them. The length of the CDR3 is 11 residues. CDR1 is LNHDA and CDR2 is SQIVND in the germline V gene (reference sequence). Here the CDR3 reads CATRPNTEAFF. The CDR3 DNA reads as TGTGCCACGAGGCCGAACACTGAAGCTTTCTTT.

This CDR3 is CASSRSGSTDTQYF. As DNA, the CDR3 is TGTGCCAGCTCAAGGAGCGGGAGCACAGATACGCAGTATTTT. The chain has TRBV18 and TRBJ2-3, with D possibly TRBD2 on 6 matching bases. The CDR3 spans 14 residues. Trimming shortened V by 5 bases and J by 0 bases, and 9 bases separated the two germline ends. The germline V gene encodes CDR1 KGHSH and CDR2 LQKENI.

The rearrangement links TRBV5-6 to TRBJ1-2; TRBD1 might be the D (5 bases). V shed 0 bases and J shed 7 bases, with 16 bases lying between them. This CDR3 is built from 15 residues. In germline, CDR1 is SGHDT, CDR2 YYEEEE. CDR3 sequence: CASSLAYLGVGGYTF. CDR3 coding DNA: TGTGCCAGCAGCTTGGCCTACTTAGGGGTTGGTGGCTACACCTTC.

The chain is built from TRBV7-8 and TRBJ1-5; a possible D gene is TRBD1 (6 bases). The V gene lost 6 bases and the J gene lost 7 bases, with 16 bases spanning the gap. The CDR3 totals 14 residues. Germline V gene sequence: CDR1 SGHVS, CDR2 FQNEAQ. The CDR3 here is CASRSGRGGQPQHF. DNA of the CDR3: TGTGCCAGCAGATCAGGGAGGGGGGGACAGCCCCAGCATTTT.

The chain uses TRBV2 and TRBJ2-5; 9 bases agree with TRBD2. The junction had 9 bases not matched to a gene; V was cut back by 8 bases and J by 2 bases. CDR3 size: 15 residues. Germline values: CDR1 SNHLY, CDR2 FYNNEI. CDR3 coding DNA: TGTGCCAGCGAAAGGGCGGGAGGGTGGCAAGAGACCCAGTACTTC. Its translation is CASERAGGWQETQYF.

This chain joins TRBV12-3 or TRBV12-4 and TRBJ2-7; the D gene is possibly TRBD2 (5 bases). V lost 1 base to trimming and J lost 5 bases, with 9 bases between them. This CDR3 comprises 13 residues. The CDR3 DNA is TGTGCCAGCAGTTTAGTCGGGATTGACGAGCAGTACTTC. It codes for CASSLVGIDEQYF.

The V and J genes are TRBV5-4 and TRBJ2-7; TRBD1 is a possible D gene (6 bases). Between the trimmed V and J ends, which lost 2 bases and 6 bases, there was a span of 12 bases. The CDR3 is made up of 13 amino acids. The germline V gene has CDR1 SGHNT and CDR2 YYREEE (reference sequence). CDR3 sequence: CASSFPTGGEQYF. CDR3 DNA sequence: TGTGCCAGCAGCTTTCCGACAGGCGGCGAGCAGTACTTC. Full variable domain (missing parts from reference TRBV5-4 and TRBJ2-7): ETGVTQSPTHLIKTRGQQVTLRCSSQSGHNTVSWYQQALGQGPQFIFQYYREEENGRGNFPPRFSGLQFPNYSSELNVNALELDDSALYLCASSFPTGGEQYFGPGTRLTVT.

This chain uses TRBV7-8 with TRBJ2-7, with TRBD1 matching over 7 bases. J gave up 3 bases and V 1 base, and 9 bases lay outside the gene matches. This CDR3 region has 16 residues. CDR1 and CDR2 from the germline V gene are SGHVS and FQNEAQ. CDR3 sequence reads: CASSLGPDRVRYEQYF. The CDR3 bases are TGTGCCAGCAGCTTAGGGCCCGACAGGGTGCGCTACGAGCAGTACTTC.

The J gene is TRBJ1-6, the V gene TRBV4-1; 9 nucleotides align to TRBD1. Trimming cost V 4 bases and J 10 bases; bases outside gene matches: 8. Germline CDR1 and CDR2: MGHRA and YSYEKL. CDR3 size: 15 residues. For the CDR3, the DNA is TGCGCCAGCAGCCTAGAGGACAGGGGTGGCTCACCCCTCCACTTT. This encodes CASSLEDRGGSPLHF.

V usage is TRBV5-4 and J usage is TRBJ2-3, with 14 bases aligning to TRBD2. Trimming took 0 bases from V and 3 from J; bases not matched to a gene: 6. CDR1 is SGHNT and CDR2 is YYREEE in the germline V gene (reference sequence). The CDR3 length is 18 residues. As DNA, the CDR3 is TGTGCCAGCAGCTTGGGACTAGCGGGAGGGGGCGGTACAGATACGCAGTATTTT. It specifies CASSLGLAGGGGTDTQYF.